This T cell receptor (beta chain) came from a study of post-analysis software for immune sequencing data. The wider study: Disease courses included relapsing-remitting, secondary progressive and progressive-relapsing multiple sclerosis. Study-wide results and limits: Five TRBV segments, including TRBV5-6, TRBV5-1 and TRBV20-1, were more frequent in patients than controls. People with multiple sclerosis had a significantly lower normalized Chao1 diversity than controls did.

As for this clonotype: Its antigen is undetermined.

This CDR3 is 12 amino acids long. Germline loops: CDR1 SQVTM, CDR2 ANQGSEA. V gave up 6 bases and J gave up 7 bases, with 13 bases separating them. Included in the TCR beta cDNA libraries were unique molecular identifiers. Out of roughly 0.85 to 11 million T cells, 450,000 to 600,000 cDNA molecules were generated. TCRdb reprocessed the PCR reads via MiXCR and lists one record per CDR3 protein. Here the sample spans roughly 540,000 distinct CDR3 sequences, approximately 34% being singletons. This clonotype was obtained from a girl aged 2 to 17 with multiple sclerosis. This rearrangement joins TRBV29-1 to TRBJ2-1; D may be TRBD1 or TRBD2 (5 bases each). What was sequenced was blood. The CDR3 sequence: CSVAPGTNEQFF. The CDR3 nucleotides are TGCAGCGTAGCACCGGGGACGAATGAGCAGTTCTTC.